This T cell receptor (beta chain) stems from a study of cytomegalovirus exposure and HLA in healthy donors. Study-wide findings and caveats: Among TCR beta chains, those listed as cytomegalovirus-associated numbered approximately 150.

The CDR3 length is 16 residues. The germline V gene has CDR1 SGHAT and CDR2 FQNNGV. Losses at the gene ends were 3 bases for V and 4 bases for J; bases not matched to a gene: 8. Comment on this clone: What it binds is unknown.

TCRdb's table, derived via immunoSEQ multiplex PCR, lists solely in-frame clones and lacks some. The repertoire has around 180,000 clones, more than 75% of them found once; the top ten carry around 6.7%. This sequence originates from a man aged 18 to 30 in good health and CMV-seropositive. Sequencing used PBMCs. V usage is TRBV11-2 and J usage is TRBJ2-5, with TRBD2 matching over 10 bases. CDR3 protein: CASSFAIAGGGETQYF. In nucleotides, the CDR3 is TGTGCCAGCAGCTTTGCAATAGCGGGAGGTGGAGAGACCCAGTACTTC.